This T cell receptor beta chain was documented in a study of blood T cell repertoires in COVID-19. Study in general: COVID-19 samples collected from the United States, Italy and Spain covered acute and convalescent phases. T cells, B-cell-depleted T cells, or PBMCs supplied cDNA or gDNA.

This clone has just one count. Original handling: How many nucleated cells were present was estimated from reference gene primer amplification. The data were produced by immunoSEQ multiplex PCR, yet TCRdb's version contains in-frame clones alone and is incomplete. V, J and clone size derive from that table, while D and trimming were established from the DNA sequence. The sample records around 150,000 clones, 89% being singletons. The sequencing sample was made of peripheral blood. This clonotype originated in a man in his 60s with acute or convalescent COVID-19.

The CDR3 here is CASSPRLAGNNEQFF. As DNA, the CDR3 is TGTGCCAGCAGCCCCCGACTAGCGGGGAACAATGAGCAGTTCTTC. V and J are TRBV9 and TRBJ2-1, with 11 bases aligning to TRBD2. The trim removed 4 bases at V and 5 bases at J, leaving 5 bases unmatched. The germline V gene has CDR1 SGDLS and CDR2 YYNGEE. CDR3 size: 15 residues.